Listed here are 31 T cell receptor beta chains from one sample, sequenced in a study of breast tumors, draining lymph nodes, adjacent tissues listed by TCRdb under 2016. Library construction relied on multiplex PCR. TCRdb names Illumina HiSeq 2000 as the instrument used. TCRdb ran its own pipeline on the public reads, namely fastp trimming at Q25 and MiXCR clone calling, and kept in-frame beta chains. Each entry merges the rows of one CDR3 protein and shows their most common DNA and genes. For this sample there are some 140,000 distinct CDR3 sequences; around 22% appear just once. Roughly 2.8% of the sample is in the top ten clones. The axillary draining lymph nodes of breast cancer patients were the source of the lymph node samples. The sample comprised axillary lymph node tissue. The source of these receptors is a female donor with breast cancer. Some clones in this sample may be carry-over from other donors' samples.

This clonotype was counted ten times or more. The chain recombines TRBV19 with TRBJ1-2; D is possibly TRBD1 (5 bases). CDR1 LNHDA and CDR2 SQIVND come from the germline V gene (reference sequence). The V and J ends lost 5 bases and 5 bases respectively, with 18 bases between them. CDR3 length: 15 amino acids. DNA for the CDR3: TGTGCCAGTAGTCGTATGCCTCAGGGAGCATATGGCTACACCTTC. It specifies CASSRMPQGAYGYTF.

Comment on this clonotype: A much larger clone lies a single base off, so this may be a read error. The CDR3 DNA reads as TGTGCCAGCAGTGAATCCGGGGACCTCCACGCCTTC. Translating it yields CASSESGDLHAF. The chain links TRBV2 to TRBJ1-2, with D maybe TRBD1 (5 bases). The germline V gene encodes CDR1 SNHLY and CDR2 FYNNEI. This CDR3 comprises 12 residues.

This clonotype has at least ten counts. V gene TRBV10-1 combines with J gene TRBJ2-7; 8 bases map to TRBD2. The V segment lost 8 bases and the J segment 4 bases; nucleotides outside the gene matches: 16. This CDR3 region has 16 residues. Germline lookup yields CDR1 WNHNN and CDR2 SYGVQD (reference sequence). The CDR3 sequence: CASARGAGWKGYEQYF. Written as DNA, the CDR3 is TGCGCCAGCGCGCGGGGGGCGGGGTGGAAGGGGTACGAGCAGTACTTC.

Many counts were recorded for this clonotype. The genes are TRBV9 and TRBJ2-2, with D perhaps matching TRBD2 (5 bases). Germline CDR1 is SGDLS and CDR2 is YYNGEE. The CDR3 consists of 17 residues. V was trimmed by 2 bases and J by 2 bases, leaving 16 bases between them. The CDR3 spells CASSVPREGSNTGELFF. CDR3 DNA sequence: TGTGCCAGCAGCGTCCCCCGTGAGGGATCTAACACCGGGGAGCTGTTTTTT.

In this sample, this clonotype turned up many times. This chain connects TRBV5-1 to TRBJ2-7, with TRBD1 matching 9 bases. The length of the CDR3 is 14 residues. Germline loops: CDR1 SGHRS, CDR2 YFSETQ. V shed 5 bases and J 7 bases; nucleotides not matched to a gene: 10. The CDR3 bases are TGCGCCAGCAGAACGACAGGGGGGGCGTTTGAGCAGTACTTC. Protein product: CASRTTGGAFEQYF.

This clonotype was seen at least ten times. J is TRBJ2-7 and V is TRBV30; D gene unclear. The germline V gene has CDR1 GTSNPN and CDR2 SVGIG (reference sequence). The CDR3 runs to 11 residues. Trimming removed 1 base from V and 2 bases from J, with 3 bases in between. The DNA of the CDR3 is TGTGCCTGGAGTGACACCTACGAGCAGTACTTC. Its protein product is CAWSDTYEQYF.

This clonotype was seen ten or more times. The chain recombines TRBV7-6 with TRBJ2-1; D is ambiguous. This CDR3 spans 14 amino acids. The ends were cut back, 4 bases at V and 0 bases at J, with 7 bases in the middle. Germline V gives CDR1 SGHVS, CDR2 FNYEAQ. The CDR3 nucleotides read TGTGCCAGCAGCTCAAAGGGCTCCTACAATGAGCAGTTCTTC. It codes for CASSSKGSYNEQFF.

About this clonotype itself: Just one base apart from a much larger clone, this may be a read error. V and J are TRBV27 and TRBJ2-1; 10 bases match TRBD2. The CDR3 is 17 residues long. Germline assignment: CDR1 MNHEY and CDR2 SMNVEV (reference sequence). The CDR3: CVSSLHGLAASYNEQFF. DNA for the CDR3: TGTGTCAGCAGTTTACATGGACTAGCGGCGTCCTACAATGAGCAGTTCTTC.

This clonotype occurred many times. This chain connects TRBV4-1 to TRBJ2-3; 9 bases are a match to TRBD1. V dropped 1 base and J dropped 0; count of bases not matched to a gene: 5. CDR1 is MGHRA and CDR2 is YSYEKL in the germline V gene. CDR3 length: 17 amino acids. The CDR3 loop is CASSQVGTGISTDTQYF. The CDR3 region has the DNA TGCGCCAGCAGCCAAGTGGGGACAGGGATAAGCACAGATACGCAGTATTTT.

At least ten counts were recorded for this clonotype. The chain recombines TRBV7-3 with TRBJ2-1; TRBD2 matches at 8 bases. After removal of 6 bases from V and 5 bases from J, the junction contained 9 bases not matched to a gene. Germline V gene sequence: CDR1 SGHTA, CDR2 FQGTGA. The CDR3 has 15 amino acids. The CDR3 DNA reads TGTGCCAGCAGTCCCGGGACTAGTTACAACAATGAGCAGTTCTTC. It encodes CASSPGTSYNNEQFF.

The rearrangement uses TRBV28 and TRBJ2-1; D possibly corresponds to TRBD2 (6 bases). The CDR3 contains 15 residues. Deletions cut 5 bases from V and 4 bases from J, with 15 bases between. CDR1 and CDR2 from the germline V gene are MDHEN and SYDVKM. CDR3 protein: CASSPWEVGYNEQFF. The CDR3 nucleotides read TGTGCCAGCAGTCCCTGGGAGGTCGGTTACAATGAGCAGTTCTTC.

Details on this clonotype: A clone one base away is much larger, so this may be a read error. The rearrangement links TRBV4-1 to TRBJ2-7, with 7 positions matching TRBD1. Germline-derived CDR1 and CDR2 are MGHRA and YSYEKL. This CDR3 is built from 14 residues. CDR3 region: CASSQITGVDEQCF. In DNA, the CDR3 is TGCGCCAGCAGCCAAATCACAGGGGTCGACGAGCAGTGCTTC.

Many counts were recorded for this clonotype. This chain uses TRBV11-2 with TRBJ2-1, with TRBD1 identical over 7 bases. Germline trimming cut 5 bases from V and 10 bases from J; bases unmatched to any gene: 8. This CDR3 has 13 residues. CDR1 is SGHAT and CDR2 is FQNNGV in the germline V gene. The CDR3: CASSRTTGSEQFF. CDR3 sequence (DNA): TGTGCCAGCAGCCGAACGACAGGGTCCGAGCAGTTCTTC.

The CDR3 sequence: CASSQEHEIRRNIQYF. The CDR3 coding sequence is TGTGCCAGCAGCCAAGAACACGAAATTCGGAGGAACATTCAGTACTTC. The rearrangement links TRBV4-2 to TRBJ2-4, with D perhaps TRBD2 (5 bases). Germline CDR1 LGHNA, CDR2 YNFKEQ. The CDR3 has 16 residues. Trimming shortened V by 0 bases and J by 7 bases, and 16 bases separated the two germline ends.

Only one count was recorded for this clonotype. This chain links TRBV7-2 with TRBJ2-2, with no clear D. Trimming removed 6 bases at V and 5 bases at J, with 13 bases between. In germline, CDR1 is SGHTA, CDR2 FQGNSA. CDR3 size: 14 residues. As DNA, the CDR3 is TGTGCCAGCAGACGCCTAACGAGAACCGGGGAGCTGTTTTTT. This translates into CASRRLTRTGELFF.

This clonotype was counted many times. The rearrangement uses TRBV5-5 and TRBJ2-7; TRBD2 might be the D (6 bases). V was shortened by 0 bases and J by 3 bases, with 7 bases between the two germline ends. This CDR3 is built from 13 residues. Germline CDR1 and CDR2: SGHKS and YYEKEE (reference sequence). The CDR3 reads CASSLGGLYEQYF. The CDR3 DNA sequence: TGTGCCAGCAGCTTGGGGGGACTCTACGAGCAGTACTTC.

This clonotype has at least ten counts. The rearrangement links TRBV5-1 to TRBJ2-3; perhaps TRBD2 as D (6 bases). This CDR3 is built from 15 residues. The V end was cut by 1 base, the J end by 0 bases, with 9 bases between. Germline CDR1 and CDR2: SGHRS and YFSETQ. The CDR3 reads CASSLTSRSTDTQYF. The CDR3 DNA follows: TGCGCCAGCAGCTTGACTAGCCGGAGCACAGATACGCAGTATTTT.

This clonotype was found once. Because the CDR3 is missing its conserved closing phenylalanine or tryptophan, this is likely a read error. The CDR3 DNA is TGTGCCAGCAGTTGGGACGGCTGCGAGCAGTACTAC. Translated: CASSWDGCEQYY. V is TRBV27 and J is TRBJ2-7, with D perhaps matching TRBD1 or TRBD2 (5 bases each). Trimming cost V 4 bases and J 6 bases, with 10 bases left between them. The CDR3 covers 12 residues. The germline V gene encodes CDR1 MNHEY and CDR2 SMNVEV (reference sequence).

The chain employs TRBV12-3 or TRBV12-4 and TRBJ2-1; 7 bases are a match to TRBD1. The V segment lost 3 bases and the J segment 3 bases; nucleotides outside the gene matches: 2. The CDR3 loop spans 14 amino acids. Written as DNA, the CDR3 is TGTGCCAGCAGTTTTGGGACAGTCTACAATGAGCAGTTCTTC. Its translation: CASSFGTVYNEQFF.

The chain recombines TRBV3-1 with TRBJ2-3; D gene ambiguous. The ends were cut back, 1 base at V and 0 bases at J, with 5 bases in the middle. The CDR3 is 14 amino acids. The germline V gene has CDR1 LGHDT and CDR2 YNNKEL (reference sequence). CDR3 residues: CASSQAVSTDTQYF. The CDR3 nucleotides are TGTGCCAGCAGCCAAGCGGTTAGCACAGATACGCAGTATTTT.

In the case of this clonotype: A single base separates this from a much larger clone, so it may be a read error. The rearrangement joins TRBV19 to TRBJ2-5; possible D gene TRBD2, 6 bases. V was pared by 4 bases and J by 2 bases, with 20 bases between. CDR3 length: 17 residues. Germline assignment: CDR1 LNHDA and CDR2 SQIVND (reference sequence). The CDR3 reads CASSTERGTPQQETQYF. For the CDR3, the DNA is TGTGCCAGTAGTACCGAGCGCGGGACCCCCCAACAAGAGACCCAGTACTTC.

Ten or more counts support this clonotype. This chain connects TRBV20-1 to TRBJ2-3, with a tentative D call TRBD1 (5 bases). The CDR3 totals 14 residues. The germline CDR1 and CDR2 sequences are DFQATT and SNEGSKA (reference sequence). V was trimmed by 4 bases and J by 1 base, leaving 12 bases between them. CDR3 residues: CSAMLLGGTDTQYF. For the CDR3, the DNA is TGCAGTGCTATGTTATTAGGGGGCACAGATACGCAGTATTTT.

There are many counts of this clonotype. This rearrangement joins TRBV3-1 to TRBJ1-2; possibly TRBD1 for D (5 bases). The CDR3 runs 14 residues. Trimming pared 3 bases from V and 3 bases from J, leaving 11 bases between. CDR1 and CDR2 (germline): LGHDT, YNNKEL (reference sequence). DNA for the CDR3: TGTGCCAGCAGCCAGGTGGGGGACTACTATGGCTACACCTTC. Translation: CASSQVGDYYGYTF.

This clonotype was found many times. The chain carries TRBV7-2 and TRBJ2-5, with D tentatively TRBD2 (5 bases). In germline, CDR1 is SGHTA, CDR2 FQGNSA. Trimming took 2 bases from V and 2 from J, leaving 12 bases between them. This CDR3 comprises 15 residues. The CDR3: CASSLNPGRQETQYF. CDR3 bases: TGTGCCAGCAGCTTAAACCCGGGAAGACAAGAGACCCAGTACTTC.

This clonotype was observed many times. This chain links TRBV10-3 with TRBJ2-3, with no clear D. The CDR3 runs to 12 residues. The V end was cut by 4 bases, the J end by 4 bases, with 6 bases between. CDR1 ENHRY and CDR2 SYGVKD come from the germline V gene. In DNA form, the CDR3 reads TGTGCCATCAGTGGTCAATCAGATACGCAGTATTTT. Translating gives CAISGQSDTQYF.

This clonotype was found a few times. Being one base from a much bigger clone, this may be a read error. CDR3 nucleotides: TGTGCCACCAATGATTTTGGCGAGCAGTACTTC. Its translation is CATNDFGEQYF. The V call is TRBV24-1, the J call TRBJ2-7; D is ambiguous. The CDR3 spans 11 residues. Germline lookup yields CDR1 KGHDR and CDR2 SFDVKD.

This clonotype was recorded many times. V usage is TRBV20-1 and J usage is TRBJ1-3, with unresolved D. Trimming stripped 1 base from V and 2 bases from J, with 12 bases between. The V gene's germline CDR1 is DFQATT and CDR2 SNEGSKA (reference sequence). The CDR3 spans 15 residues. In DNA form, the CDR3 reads TGCAGTGCTAGAGCGGGCGGAAAGGCTGGAAACACCATATATTTT. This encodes CSARAGGKAGNTIYF.

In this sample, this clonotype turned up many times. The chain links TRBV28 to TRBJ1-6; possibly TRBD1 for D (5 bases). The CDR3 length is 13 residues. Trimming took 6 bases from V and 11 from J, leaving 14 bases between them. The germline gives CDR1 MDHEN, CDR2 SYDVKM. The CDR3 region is CASSRDSYPPLHF. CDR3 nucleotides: TGTGCCAGCAGCAGGGATTCATACCCACCCCTCCACTTT.

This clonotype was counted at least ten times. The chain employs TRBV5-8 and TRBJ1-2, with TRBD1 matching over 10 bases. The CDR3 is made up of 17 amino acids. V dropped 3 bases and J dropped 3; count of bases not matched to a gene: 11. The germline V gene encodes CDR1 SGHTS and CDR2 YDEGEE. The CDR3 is CASSSQSAGTGDYGYTF. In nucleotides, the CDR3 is TGTGCCAGCAGCTCTCAATCCGCCGGGACAGGGGACTATGGCTACACCTTC.

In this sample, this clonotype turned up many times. CDR3 DNA: TGTGCCAGCAGTTACTCACGGGGCGCGGGACCCCTCCACTTT. As protein: CASSYSRGAGPLHF. V is TRBV6-2 or TRBV6-3 and J is TRBJ1-6, with a weak D call TRBD1 (5 bases). Germline CDR1 and CDR2: MNHEY and SVGEGT. The V end was cut by 0 bases, the J end by 12 bases, with 12 bases between. CDR3 length equals 14 residues.

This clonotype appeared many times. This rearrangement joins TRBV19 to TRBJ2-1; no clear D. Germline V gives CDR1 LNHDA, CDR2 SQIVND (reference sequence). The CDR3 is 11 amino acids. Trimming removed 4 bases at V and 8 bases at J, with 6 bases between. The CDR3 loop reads CASSRIDEQFF. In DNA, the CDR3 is TGTGCCAGTAGTAGGATCGATGAGCAGTTCTTC.